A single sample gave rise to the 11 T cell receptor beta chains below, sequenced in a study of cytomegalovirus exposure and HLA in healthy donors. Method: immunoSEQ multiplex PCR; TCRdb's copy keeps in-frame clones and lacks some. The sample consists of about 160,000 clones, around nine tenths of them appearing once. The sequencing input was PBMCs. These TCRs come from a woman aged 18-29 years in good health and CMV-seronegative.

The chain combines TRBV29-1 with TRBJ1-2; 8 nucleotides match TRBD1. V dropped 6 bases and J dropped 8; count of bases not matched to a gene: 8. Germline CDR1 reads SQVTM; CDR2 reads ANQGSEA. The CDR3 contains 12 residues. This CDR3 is CSVPGQGGGYTF. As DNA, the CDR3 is TGCAGCGTCCCAGGACAGGGTGGCGGCTACACCTTC.

CDR3 in DNA: TGCAGCGTTGCAGGGTCTTGGAACACTGAAGCTTTCTTT. Translation gives CSVAGSWNTEAFF. The J gene is TRBJ1-1, the V gene TRBV29-1; tentatively, D is TRBD1 (5 bases). CDR3 length equals 13 residues. V shed 4 bases and J shed 1 base, with 10 bases lying between them. Germline assignment: CDR1 SQVTM and CDR2 ANQGSEA.

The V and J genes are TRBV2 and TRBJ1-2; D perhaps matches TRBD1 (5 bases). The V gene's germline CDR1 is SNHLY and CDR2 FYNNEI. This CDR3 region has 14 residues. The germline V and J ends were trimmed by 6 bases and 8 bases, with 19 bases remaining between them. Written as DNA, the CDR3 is TGTGCCAGCAGCCCCTTGGGGCAGGGCGAGGGCTACACCTTC. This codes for CASSPLGQGEGYTF.

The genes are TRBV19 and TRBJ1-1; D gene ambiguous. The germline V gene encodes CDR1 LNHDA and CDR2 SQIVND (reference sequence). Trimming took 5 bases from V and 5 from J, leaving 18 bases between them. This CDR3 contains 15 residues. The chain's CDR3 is CASSAQSDLETEAFF. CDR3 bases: TGTGCCAGTAGTGCTCAATCCGACTTGGAGACTGAAGCTTTCTTT.

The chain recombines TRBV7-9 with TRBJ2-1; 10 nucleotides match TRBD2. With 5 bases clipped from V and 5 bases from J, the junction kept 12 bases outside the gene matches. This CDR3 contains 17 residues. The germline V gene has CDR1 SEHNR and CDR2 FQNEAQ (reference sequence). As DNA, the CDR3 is TGTGCCAGCAGCCCCTACTTAAGACTAGCGGGCAACAATGAGCAGTTCTTC. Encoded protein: CASSPYLRLAGNNEQFF.

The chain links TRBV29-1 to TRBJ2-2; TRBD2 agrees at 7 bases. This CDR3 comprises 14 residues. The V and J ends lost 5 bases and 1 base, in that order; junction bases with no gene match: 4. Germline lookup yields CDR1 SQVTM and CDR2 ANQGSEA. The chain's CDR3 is CSVWTSGNTGELFF. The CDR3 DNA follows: TGCAGCGTTTGGACTAGTGGGAACACCGGGGAGCTGTTTTTT.

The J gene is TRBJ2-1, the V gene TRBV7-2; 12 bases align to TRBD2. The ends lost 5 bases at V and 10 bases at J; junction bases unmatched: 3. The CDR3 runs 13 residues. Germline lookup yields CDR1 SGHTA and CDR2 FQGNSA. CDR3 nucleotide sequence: TGTGCCAGCAGCCGAACTAGCGGGAGGGAGCAGTTCTTC. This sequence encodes CASSRTSGREQFF.

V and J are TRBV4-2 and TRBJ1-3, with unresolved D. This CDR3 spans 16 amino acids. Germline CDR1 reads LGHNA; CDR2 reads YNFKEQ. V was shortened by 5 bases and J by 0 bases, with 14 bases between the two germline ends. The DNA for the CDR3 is TGTGCCAGCAGCTATACGAGCGCGGGCTCTGGAAACACCATATATTTT. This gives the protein CASSYTSAGSGNTIYF.

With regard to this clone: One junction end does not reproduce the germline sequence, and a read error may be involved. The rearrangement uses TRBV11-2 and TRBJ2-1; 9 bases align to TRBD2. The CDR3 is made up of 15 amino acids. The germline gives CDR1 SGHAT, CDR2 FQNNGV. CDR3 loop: CASSLEASGKNEQFF. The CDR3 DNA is TGTGCCAGCAGCCTAGAGGCTAGCGGGAAGAATGAGCAGTTCTTC.

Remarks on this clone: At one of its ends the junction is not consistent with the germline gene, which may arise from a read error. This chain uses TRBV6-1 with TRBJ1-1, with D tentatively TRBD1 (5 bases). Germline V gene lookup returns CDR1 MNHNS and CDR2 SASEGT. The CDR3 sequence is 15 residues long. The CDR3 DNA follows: TGTGCCAGCAGTGAAAGGGGTAGGGGCAGCAGAACGGGTCTCTTT. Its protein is CASSERGRGSRTGLF.

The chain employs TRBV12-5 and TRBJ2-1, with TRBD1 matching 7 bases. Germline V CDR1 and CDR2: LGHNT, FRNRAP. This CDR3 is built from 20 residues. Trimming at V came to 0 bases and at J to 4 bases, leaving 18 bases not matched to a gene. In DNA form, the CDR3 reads TGTGCTAGTGGTTTGGTCCCGGTACTTGGGACAGCCCACGAATACAATGAGCAGTTCTTC. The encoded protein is CASGLVPVLGTAHEYNEQFF. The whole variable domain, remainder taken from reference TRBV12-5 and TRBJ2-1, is DARVTQTPRHKVTEMGQEVTMRCQPILGHNTVFWYRQTMMQGLELLAYFRNRAPLDDSGMPKDRFSAEMPDATLATLKIQPSEPRDSAVYFCASGLVPVLGTAHEYNEQFFGPGTRLTVL.